The 5 T cell receptor beta chains given below trace back to one sample, sequenced in a study of blood T cells in healthy people across ages. Next came a second PCR, run for about 6 to 12 cycles, which used a sample-barcoded 5' primer along with a J-beta primer mix. TCRdb passed the 5' RACE reads through MiXCR, listing each CDR3 protein once. In the table there are about 800,000 distinct CDR3 sequences, about 25% of which are singletons. These same records also appear under a second study, on T cells of mothers and their children.

The sequenced material came from blood. These receptors came from a boy aged 5-17 years in good health.

J is TRBJ2-1 and V is TRBV28, with 10 bases lining up with TRBD1. The germline V gene has CDR1 MDHEN and CDR2 SYDVKM. The V segment lost 6 bases and the J segment 0 bases; nucleotides outside the gene matches: 11. This CDR3 contains 18 residues. The CDR3 loop reads CASSRPLGQGHSYNEQFF. The CDR3 DNA sequence: TGTGCCAGCAGCAGACCCCTGGGACAGGGGCACTCCTACAATGAGCAGTTCTTC.

This clonotype was detected only a few times. This sequence joins TRBV4-1 and TRBJ1-1, with 7 nucleotides matching TRBD1. This CDR3 has 17 amino acids. The germline gives CDR1 MGHRA, CDR2 YSYEKL. J gave up 0 bases and V 0 bases, and 7 bases lay outside the gene matches. This chain's CDR3 is CASSQDRTGSMNTEAFF. CDR3 DNA sequence: TGCGCCAGCAGCCAAGATCGGACAGGTTCCATGAACACTGAAGCTTTCTTT.

This clonotype was counted only a few times. The V call is TRBV3-1, the J call TRBJ1-2; a possible D gene is TRBD1 (6 bases). CDR1 and CDR2 (germline): LGHDT, YNNKEL (reference sequence). CDR3 length: 14 amino acids. Trimming cost V 1 base and J 3 bases, with 9 bases left between them. The CDR3, as DNA: TGTGCCAGCAGCCAAGGCGCAGGGGACTATGGCTACACCTTC. Encoded protein: CASSQGAGDYGYTF.

This chain links TRBV19 with TRBJ1-1, with unresolved D. V lost 7 bases and J 11 bases, leaving 14 bases between the germline ends. CDR3 length: 11 residues. Per germline, CDR1 LNHDA and CDR2 SQIVND (reference sequence). The CDR3 loop reads CASTDGARAFF. The DNA for the CDR3 is TGTGCCAGTACGGACGGCGCACGGGCTTTCTTT.

The rearrangement uses TRBV13 and TRBJ2-5, with D perhaps TRBD1 or TRBD2 (6 bases each). The CDR3 length is 14 residues. CDR1 PRHDT and CDR2 FYEKMQ come from the germline V gene (reference sequence). V gave up 5 bases and J gave up 5 bases, with 15 bases separating them. CDR3 sequence: CASSLTIGGETQYF. CDR3 nucleotide sequence: TGTGCCAGCAGCCTGACCATAGGGGGGGAGACCCAGTACTTC. Full variable domain (remainder filled in from reference TRBV13 and TRBJ2-5): AAGVIQSPRHLIKEKRETATLKCYPIPRHDTVYWYQQGPGQDPQFLISFYEKMQSDKGSIPDRFSAQQFSDYHSELNMSSLELGDSALYFCASSLTIGGETQYFGPGTRLLVL.